This T cell receptor beta chain appears in the sequencing data of a study of cytomegalovirus exposure and HLA in healthy donors. General observations from the study: The study designated about 180 TCR beta chains cytomegalovirus-associated.

The trim removed 0 bases at V and 5 bases at J, leaving 4 bases unmatched. The CDR3 length is 17 residues. CDR1 is SGHRS and CDR2 is YFSETQ in the germline V gene. Comment on this clone: Its antigen is undetermined.

Vbeta (60) and Jbeta (13) primers were used in the PCR. Clones were sequenced by immunoSEQ multiplex PCR, and TCRdb holds only the in-frame ones, with some missing. The sample lists some 150,000 clones, about four fifths occurring once. The origin of this receptor is a woman in her thirties or forties in good health and CMV-seronegative. The rearrangement joins TRBV5-1 to TRBJ2-2; TRBD2 aligns across 13 bases. The specimen sequenced was PBMCs. CDR3 DNA: TGCGCCAGCAGCTTGGTCCCGGGACTAGCGGGAACCGGGGAGCTGTTTTTT. Protein product: CASSLVPGLAGTGELFF.